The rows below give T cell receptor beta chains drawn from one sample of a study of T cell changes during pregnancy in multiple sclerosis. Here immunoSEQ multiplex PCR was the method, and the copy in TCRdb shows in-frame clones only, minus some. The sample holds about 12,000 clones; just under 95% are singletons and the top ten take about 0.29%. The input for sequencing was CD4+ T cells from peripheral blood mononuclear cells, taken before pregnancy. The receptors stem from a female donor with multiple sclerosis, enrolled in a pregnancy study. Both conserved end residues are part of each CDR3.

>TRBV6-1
CASSERSKPGNTIYF
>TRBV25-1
CASSEYVTGSNYGYTF
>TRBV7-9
CASSLSGGGYGYTF
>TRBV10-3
CAISGQGANTGELFF
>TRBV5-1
CASSLDDGRETQYF
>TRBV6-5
CASNPGGETQYF
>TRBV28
CASRPTLGQGGVNQPQHF
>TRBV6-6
CASSTPGQEGYTF
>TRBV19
CASSDSGEPNYGYTF
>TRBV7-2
CASSLGGQGLGRGYTF
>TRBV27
CASSLTGDYGYTF
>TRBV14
CASSQGALGGYSGANVLTF
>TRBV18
CASSLVRDIGTGELFF
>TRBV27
CASRGSPASNEQYF
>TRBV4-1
CASSQPRTGVNTEAFF
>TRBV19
CASSMGAGSSYEQYF
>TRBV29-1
CSTLSFRAQDPEAFF
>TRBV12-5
CASGLDSSYEQYF
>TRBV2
CASKSDRAEGGYTF
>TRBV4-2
CASSQDKVGYVPQHF
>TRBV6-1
CASSEVSGRGGPRETQYF
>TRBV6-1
CASTTSGATTDTQYF
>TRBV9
CASSSGPGGTEAFF
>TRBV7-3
CASSLGAANYGYTF
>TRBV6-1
CASSDRTVAKNIQYF
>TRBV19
CASSRRTSGGAGTDTQYF
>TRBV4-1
CASSQPVRAYKETQYF
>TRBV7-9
CASSRTGGMGGNTIYF
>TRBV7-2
CASSSLAGAGSSYEQYF
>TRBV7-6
CASSLGITFGGTEGYEQYF
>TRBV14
CAIKHGQGRDYEQYF
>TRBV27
CASDWPHSTSVLYNEQFF
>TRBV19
CASTMSAGGGGETQYF
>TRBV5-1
CASSRGQDSDTQYF
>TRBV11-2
CASSLTGGSTDTQYF